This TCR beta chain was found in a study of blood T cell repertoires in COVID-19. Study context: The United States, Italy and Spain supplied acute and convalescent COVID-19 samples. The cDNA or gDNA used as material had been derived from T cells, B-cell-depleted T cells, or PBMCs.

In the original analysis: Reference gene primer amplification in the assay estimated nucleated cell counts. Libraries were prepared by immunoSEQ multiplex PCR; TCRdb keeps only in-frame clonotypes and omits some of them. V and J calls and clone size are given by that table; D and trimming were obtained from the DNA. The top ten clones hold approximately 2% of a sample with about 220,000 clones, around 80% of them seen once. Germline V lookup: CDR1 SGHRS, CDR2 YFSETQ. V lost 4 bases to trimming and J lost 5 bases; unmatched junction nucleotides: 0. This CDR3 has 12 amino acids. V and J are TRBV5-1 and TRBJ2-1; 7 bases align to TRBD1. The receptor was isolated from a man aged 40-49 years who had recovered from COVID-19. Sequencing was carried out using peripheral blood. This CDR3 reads CASSDRDNEQFF. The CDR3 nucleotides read TGCGCCAGCAGCGACAGGGACAATGAGCAGTTCTTC.